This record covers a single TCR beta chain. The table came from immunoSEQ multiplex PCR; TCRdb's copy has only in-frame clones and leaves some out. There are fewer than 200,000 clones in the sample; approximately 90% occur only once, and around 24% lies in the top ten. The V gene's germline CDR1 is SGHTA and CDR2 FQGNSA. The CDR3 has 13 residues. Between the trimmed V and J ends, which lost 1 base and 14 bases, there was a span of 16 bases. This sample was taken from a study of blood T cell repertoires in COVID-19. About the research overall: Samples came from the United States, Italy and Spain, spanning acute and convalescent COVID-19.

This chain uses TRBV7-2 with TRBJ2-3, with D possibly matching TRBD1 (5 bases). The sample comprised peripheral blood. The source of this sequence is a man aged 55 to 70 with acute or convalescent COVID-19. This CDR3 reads CASSLVFGDRLYF. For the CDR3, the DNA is TGTGCCAGCAGCTTAGTCTTCGGCGACAGACTGTATTTT.